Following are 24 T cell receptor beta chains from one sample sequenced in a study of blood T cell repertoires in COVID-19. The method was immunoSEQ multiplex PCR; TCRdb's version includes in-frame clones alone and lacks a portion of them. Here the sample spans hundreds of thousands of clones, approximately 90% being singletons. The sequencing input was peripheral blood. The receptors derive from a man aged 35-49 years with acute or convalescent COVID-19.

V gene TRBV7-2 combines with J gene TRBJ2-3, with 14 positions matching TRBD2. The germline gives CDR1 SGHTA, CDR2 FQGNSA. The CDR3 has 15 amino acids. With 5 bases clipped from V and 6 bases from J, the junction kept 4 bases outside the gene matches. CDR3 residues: CASSLTSGGVDTQYF. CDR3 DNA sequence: TGTGCCAGCAGCCTGACTAGCGGGGGGGTGGATACGCAGTATTTT.

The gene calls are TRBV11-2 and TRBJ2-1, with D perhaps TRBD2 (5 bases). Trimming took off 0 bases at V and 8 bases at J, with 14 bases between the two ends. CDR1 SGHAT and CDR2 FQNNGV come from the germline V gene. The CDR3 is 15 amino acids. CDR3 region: CASSLDGLVWDEQFF. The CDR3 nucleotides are TGTGCCAGCAGCTTAGACGGACTGGTCTGGGATGAGCAGTTCTTC. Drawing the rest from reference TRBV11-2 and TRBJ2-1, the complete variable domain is EAGVAQSPRYKIIEKRQSVAFWCNPISGHATLYWYQQILGQGPKLLIQFQNNGVVDDSQLPKDRFSAERLKGVDSTLKIQPAKLEDSAVYLCASSLDGLVWDEQFFGPGTRLTVL.

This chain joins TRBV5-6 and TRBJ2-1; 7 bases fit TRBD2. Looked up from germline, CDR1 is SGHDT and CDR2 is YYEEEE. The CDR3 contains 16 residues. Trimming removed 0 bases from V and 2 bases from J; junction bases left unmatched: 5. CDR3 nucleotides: TGTGCCAGCAGCTTGGCTCTAGCGGACCCCTACAATGAGCAGTTCTTC. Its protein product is CASSLALADPYNEQFF.

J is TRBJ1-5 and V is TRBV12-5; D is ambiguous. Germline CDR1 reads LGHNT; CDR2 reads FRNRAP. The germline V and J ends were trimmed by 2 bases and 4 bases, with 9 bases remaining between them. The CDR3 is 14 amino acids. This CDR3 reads CASGLLTSNQPQHF. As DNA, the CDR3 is TGTGCTAGTGGTTTGCTGACAAGTAATCAGCCCCAGCATTTT. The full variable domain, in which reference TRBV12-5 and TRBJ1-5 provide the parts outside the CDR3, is DARVTQTPRHKVTEMGQEVTMRCQPILGHNTVFWYRQTMMQGLELLAYFRNRAPLDDSGMPKDRFSAEMPDATLATLKIQPSEPRDSAVYFCASGLLTSNQPQHFGDGTRLSIL.

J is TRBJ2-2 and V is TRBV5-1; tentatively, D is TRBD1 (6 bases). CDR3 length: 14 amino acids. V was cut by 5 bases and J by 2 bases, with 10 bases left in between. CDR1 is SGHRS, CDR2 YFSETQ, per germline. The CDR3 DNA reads TGCGCCAGCAGTCTGGACAGTAACACCGGGGAGCTGTTTTTT. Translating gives CASSLDSNTGELFF. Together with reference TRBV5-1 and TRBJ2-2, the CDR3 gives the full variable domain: KAGVTQTPRYLIKTRGQQVTLSCSPISGHRSVSWYQQTPGQGLQFLFEYFSETQRNKGNFPGRFSGRQFSNSRSEMNVSTLELGDSALYLCASSLDSNTGELFFGEGSRLTVL.

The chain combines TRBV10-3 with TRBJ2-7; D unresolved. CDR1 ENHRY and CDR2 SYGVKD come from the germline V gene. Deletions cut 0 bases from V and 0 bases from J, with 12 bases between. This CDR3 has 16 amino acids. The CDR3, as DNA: TGTGCCATCAGTGAGTCGAAACTACGTTCCTCCTACGAGCAGTACTTC. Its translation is CAISESKLRSSYEQYF.

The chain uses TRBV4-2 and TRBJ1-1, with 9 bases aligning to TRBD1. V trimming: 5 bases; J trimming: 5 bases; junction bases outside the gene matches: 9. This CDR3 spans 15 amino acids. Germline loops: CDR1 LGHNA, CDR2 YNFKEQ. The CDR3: CASSSSGTGRTEAFF. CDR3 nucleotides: TGTGCCAGCAGCTCCTCAGGGACAGGGAGGACTGAAGCTTTCTTT.

CDR3 bases: TGTGCCAGTAGTATAGAAAAGCGTAGCTCCTACAATGAGCAGTTCTTC. This translates into CASSIEKRSSYNEQFF. V and J are TRBV19 and TRBJ2-1, with D unclear. The CDR3 totals 16 residues. Between the trimmed V and J ends, which lost 0 bases and 0 bases, there was a span of 9 bases. Germline CDR1 and CDR2: LNHDA and SQIVND (reference sequence).

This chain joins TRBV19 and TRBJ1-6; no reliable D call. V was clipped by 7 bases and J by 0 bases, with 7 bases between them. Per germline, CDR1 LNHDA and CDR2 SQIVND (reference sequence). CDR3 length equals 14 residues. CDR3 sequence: CASKTGSYNSPLHF. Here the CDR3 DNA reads TGTGCCAGTAAGACGGGCTCCTATAATTCACCCCTCCACTTT.

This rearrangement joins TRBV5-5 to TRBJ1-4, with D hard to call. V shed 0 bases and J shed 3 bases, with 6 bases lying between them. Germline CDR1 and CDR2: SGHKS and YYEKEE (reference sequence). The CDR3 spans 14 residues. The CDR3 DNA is TGTGCCAGCAGCTTGGGGAGTCCTAATGAAAAACTGTTTTTT. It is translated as CASSLGSPNEKLFF.

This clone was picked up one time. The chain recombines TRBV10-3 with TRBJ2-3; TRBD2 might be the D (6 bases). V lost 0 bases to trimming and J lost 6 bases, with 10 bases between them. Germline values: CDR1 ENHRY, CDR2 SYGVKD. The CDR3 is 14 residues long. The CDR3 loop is CAISESGGPDTQYF. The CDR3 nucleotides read TGTGCCATCAGTGAGTCTGGAGGGCCCGATACGCAGTATTTT.

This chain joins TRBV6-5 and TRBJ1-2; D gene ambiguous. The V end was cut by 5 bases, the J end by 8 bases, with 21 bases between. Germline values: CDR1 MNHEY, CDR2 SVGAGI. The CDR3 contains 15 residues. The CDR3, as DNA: TGTGCCAGCAGTCTCTCGGAGCTACACCCGGGAGGCTACACCTTC. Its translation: CASSLSELHPGGYTF.

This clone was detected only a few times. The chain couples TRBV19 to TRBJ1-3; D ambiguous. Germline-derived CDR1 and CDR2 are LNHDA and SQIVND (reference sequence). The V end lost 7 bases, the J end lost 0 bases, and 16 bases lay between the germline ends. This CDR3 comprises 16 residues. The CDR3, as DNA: TGTGCCAGTACCTCGAACAGCTTGACCTCTGGAAACACCATATATTTT. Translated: CASTSNSLTSGNTIYF.

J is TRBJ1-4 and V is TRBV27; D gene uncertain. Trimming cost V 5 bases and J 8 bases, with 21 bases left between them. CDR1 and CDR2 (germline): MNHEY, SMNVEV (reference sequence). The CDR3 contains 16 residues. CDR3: CASSRWISVGVEKLFF. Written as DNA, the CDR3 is TGTGCCAGCAGTCGATGGATCAGTGTGGGAGTCGAAAAACTGTTTTTT. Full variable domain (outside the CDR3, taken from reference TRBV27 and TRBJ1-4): EAQVTQNPRYLITVTGKKLTVTCSQNMNHEYMSWYRQDPGLGLRQIYYSMNVEVTDKGDVPEGYKVSRKEKRNFPLILESPSPNQTSLYFCASSRWISVGVEKLFFGSGTQLSVL.

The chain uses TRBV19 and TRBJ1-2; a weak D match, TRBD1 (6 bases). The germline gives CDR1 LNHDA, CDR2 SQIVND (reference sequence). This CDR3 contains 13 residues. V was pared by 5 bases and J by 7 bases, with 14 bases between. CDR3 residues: CASSPRIRGGYTF. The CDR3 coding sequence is TGTGCCAGTAGTCCCCGGATCAGGGGTGGCTACACCTTC.

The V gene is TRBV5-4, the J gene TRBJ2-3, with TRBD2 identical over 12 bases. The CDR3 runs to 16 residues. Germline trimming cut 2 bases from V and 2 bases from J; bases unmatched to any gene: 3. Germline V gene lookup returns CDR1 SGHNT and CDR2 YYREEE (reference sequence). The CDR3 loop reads CASSFGLAGSTDTQYF. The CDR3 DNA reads TGTGCCAGCAGCTTTGGACTAGCGGGGTCCACAGATACGCAGTATTTT.

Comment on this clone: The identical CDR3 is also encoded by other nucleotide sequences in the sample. The CDR3 loop is CASSPGTGGNTIYF. The CDR3 region has the DNA TGCGCCAGCAGCCCTGGGACAGGGGGAAACACCATATATTTT. The J gene is TRBJ1-3, the V gene TRBV5-1; 9 bases match TRBD1. Trimming removed 4 bases from V and 4 bases from J; junction bases left unmatched: 3. The CDR3 consists of 14 residues. Germline loops: CDR1 SGHRS, CDR2 YFSETQ.

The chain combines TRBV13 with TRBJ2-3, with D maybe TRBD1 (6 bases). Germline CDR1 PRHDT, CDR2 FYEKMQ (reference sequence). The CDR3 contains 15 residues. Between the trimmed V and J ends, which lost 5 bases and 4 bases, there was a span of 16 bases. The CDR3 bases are TGTGCCAGCAGCCTCGGACAGCGGAGAGCAGATACGCAGTATTTT. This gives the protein CASSLGQRRADTQYF.

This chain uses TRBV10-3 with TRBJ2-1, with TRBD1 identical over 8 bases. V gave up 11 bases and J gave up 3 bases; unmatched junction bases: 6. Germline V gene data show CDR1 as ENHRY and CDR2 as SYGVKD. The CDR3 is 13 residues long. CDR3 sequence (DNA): TGTGCCGCCGGACAGGGCTACTACAATGAGCAGTTCTTC. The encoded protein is CAAGQGYYNEQFF.

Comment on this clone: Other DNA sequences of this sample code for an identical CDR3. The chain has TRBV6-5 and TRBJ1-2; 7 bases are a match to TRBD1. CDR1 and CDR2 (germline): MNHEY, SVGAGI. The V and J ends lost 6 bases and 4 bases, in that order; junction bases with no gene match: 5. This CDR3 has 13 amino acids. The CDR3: CASRTTGLYGYTF. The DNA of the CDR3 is TGTGCCAGCAGGACGACAGGGCTCTATGGCTACACCTTC.

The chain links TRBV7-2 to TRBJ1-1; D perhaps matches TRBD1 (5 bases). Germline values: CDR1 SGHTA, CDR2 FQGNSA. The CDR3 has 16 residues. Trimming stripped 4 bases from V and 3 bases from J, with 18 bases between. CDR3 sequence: CASSSQPTAGYTEAFF. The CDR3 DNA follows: TGTGCCAGCAGCTCCCAACCGACAGCGGGGTACACTGAAGCTTTCTTT.

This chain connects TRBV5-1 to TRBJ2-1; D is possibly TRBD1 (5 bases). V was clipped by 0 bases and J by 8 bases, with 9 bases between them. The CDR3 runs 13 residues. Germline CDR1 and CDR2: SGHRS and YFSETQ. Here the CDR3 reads CASSLGGLDEQFF. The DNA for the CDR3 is TGCGCCAGCAGCTTGGGGGGCTTGGATGAGCAGTTCTTC.

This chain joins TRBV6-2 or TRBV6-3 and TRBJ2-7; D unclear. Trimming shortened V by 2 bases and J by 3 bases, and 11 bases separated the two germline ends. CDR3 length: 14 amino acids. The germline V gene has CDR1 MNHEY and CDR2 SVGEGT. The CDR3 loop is CASSYAVMSYEQYF. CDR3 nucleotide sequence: TGTGCCAGCAGTTACGCGGTTATGAGCTACGAGCAGTACTTC.

This CDR3 is CASSQTGAATNEKLFF. CDR3 coding DNA: TGTGCCAGCAGCCAGACAGGGGCGGCAACTAATGAAAAACTGTTTTTT. The rearrangement uses TRBV28 and TRBJ1-4, with TRBD1 matching over 8 bases. Germline V CDR1 and CDR2: MDHEN, SYDVKM. V lost 6 bases and J lost 0; bases outside the gene matches: 6. The CDR3 loop spans 16 amino acids.